Below, 2 T cell receptor beta chains from the same sample are listed, as sequenced in a study of blood T cell repertoires in COVID-19. Produced via immunoSEQ multiplex PCR; TCRdb's table is partial and in-frame only. This table holds about 170,000 clones, around 89% found once. The sample consisted of peripheral blood. The source is a man in his 60s with acute or convalescent COVID-19.

V and J are TRBV19 and TRBJ2-7, with D possibly matching TRBD2 (6 bases). V lost 7 bases and J lost 2, with 12 bases in between. This CDR3 spans 13 amino acids. Germline CDR1 LNHDA, CDR2 SQIVND (reference sequence). This chain's CDR3 is CASKAPGAYEQYF. The CDR3 DNA reads as TGTGCCAGTAAGGCCCCGGGGGCCTACGAGCAGTACTTC.

This sequence joins TRBV30 and TRBJ1-2; a possible D gene is TRBD1 (5 bases). Germline CDR1 reads GTSNPN; CDR2 reads SVGIG (reference sequence). With 3 bases removed from V and 3 bases from J, the gap between germline ends came to 8 bases. This CDR3 is built from 12 residues. CDR3 in amino acids: CAWRQGDYGYTF. Here the CDR3 DNA reads TGTGCCTGGAGGCAGGGCGACTATGGCTACACCTTC.